Listed here is a single TCR beta chain. Its antigen is unknown. No base quality information exists; no much larger clone differs at one position. This sample stems from a study (dated by TCRdb to 2022 to 2024). What the research found in general, with its limitations: Further investigation, including longitudinal sampling and assessment of a control group, is stated by the authors to be required.

From the germline V gene (reference sequence), CDR1 is MNHNY and CDR2 is SVGAGI. The CDR3 runs 13 residues from the cysteine to the phenylalanine. The DNA shown is the 39-base CDR3, in frame from base 1. V is clipped by 5 bases and J by 4 bases, and the sequence between their germline boundaries is 12 bases long. TCR beta chain repertoires were profiled by survey-level sequencing on the immunoSEQ platform. The original methods were these. CDR3 amino acid length spectratypes and V-J pairing frequencies were compared, and repertoire diversity was measured with the inverse Simpson index. To annotate clonotypes specific to SARS-CoV-2, CMV, influenza A and EBV, TCR beta CDR3 sequences were compared against VDJdb. The table was pulled from immuneACCESS by TCRdb, which kept in-frame rearrangements only. Such tables lose some clones; where checked, under half of the loss comes from unresolved V genes, and the rest has no known cause. Clone size and V and J calls were adopted from that table, with D and trimming inferred from the DNA. Within this sample are about 68,000 clones, with roughly 93% of them counted one time only. The ten top clones hold under 4.5% of the sample.

PBMCs were isolated from peripheral blood, and TCR beta sequencing was performed on genomic DNA from unsorted PBMCs. Recombination linked TRBV6-6 to TRBJ2-7; the D segment could be TRBD2, given 5 matching bases. This clonotype was obtained from a middle-aged man with rheumatoid arthritis. The specimen sequenced was PBMCs. The CDR3 here reads CASSTLGAYEQYF. Read as DNA, the sequence is TGTGCCAGCAGTACCCTGGGAGCTTACGAGCAGTACTTC.